The 28 T cell receptor beta chains below were found in one sample sequenced in a study of blood T cell repertoires in COVID-19. The repertoire was sequenced with immunoSEQ multiplex PCR; TCRdb's copy has only in-frame clones and lacks some. This sample has under 250,000 clones, with 80% to 90% found just once. The specimen was peripheral blood. The receptors come from a woman in her 70s with acute or convalescent COVID-19.

V usage is TRBV10-2 and J usage is TRBJ1-2; D is uncertain. With 7 bases removed from V and 8 bases from J, the gap between germline ends came to 14 bases. Germline CDR1 is WSHSY and CDR2 is SAAADI. CDR3 length: 12 amino acids. The CDR3 DNA is TGCGCCAGCACTCAGGCTGGGGAGGGCTACACCTTC. The encoded protein is CASTQAGEGYTF.

The chain carries TRBV11-2 and TRBJ1-3; a possible D gene is TRBD1 (6 bases). This CDR3 region has 14 residues. Deletions cut 3 bases from V and 8 bases from J, with 14 bases between. Looked up from germline, CDR1 is SGHAT and CDR2 is FQNNGV. The CDR3 region has the DNA TGTGCCAGCAGCTTGAGGGAACAGGGATACACCATATATTTT. Translation gives CASSLREQGYTIYF.

Here the CDR3 reads CASSLAPLSSYNEQFF. CDR3 in DNA: TGCGCCAGCAGCTTGGCCCCGTTGAGCTCCTACAATGAGCAGTTCTTC. The chain couples TRBV5-1 to TRBJ2-1; D gene uncertain. Germline values: CDR1 SGHRS, CDR2 YFSETQ. The CDR3 is 16 amino acids. V was pared by 0 bases and J by 0 bases, with 10 bases between.

The rearrangement links TRBV27 to TRBJ1-1; tentative D call: TRBD1 (5 bases). The V end lost 0 bases, the J end lost 11 bases, and 13 bases lay between the germline ends. Germline V gene sequence: CDR1 MNHEY, CDR2 SMNVEV (reference sequence). This CDR3 is built from 13 residues. CDR3 DNA: TGTGCCAGCAGTTTATCGTCAGGGCGAGACGCTTTCTTT. It is translated as CASSLSSGRDAFF.

This clone turned up a few times. The CDR3 nucleotides read TGCAGTGCTAGCAAGCCGCCCCAGCATTTT. Its protein product is CSASKPPQHF. The V gene is TRBV20-1, the J gene TRBJ1-5, with no clear D. V lost 3 bases, J lost 9 bases, and 6 bases lay in between. The CDR3 loop spans 10 amino acids. Germline lookup yields CDR1 DFQATT and CDR2 SNEGSKA (reference sequence).

The gene calls are TRBV27 and TRBJ2-2; 8 positions match TRBD1. This CDR3 comprises 16 residues. Per the germline V gene, CDR1 is MNHEY and CDR2 is SMNVEV (reference sequence). The junction had 6 bases not matched to a gene; V was cut back by 6 bases and J by 0 bases. CDR3 nucleotides: TGTGCCAGCAGGGCCCGACAGGGGTCGAACACCGGGGAGCTGTTTTTT. The encoded protein is CASRARQGSNTGELFF.

This chain connects TRBV6-2 or TRBV6-3 to TRBJ2-5; tentatively, D is TRBD2 (5 bases). The CDR3 runs 16 residues. Trimming took 1 base from V and 2 from J, leaving 14 bases between them. The germline gives CDR1 MNHEY, CDR2 SVGEGT. CDR3 amino acids: CASSYFRGGGQETQYF. The CDR3 DNA reads TGTGCCAGCAGTTACTTTAGAGGAGGCGGACAAGAGACCCAGTACTTC.

This chain connects TRBV12-3 or TRBV12-4 to TRBJ1-5, with D possibly being TRBD1 (5 bases). This CDR3 comprises 13 residues. Trimming cost V 7 bases and J 4 bases, with 11 bases left between them. Here the CDR3 reads CASNLDSNQPQHF. The CDR3 coding sequence is TGTGCCAGCAACCTCGACAGTAATCAGCCCCAGCATTTT.

V gene TRBV6-5 combines with J gene TRBJ1-1; 7 nucleotides align to TRBD1. CDR1 and CDR2 (germline): MNHEY, SVGAGI. V gave up 6 bases and J gave up 1 base; unmatched junction bases: 5. The CDR3 sequence is 14 residues long. The CDR3, as DNA: TGTGCCAGCAGCCTGGACAGGCAGAACACTGAAGCTTTCTTT. As protein: CASSLDRQNTEAFF.

The chain uses TRBV18 and TRBJ1-4; D is possibly TRBD1 (6 bases). The length of the CDR3 is 17 residues. CDR1 and CDR2 from the germline V gene are KGHSH and LQKENI. Between the trimmed V and J ends, which lost 3 bases and 0 bases, there was a span of 14 bases. CDR3 bases: TGTGCCAGCTCACCTCCGGGACACCAAGCAACTAATGAAAAACTGTTTTTT. This translates into CASSPPGHQATNEKLFF.

The chain carries TRBV6-2 or TRBV6-3 and TRBJ1-2; 7 bases are shared with TRBD1. Trimming removed 5 bases from V and 2 bases from J; junction bases left unmatched: 8. Germline assignment: CDR1 MNHEY and CDR2 SVGEGT. This CDR3 region has 15 residues. CDR3 loop: CASSTKDRWNYGYTF. The CDR3 DNA is TGTGCCAGCAGTACAAAGGACAGGTGGAACTATGGCTACACCTTC.

This clone was seen just once. This rearrangement joins TRBV12-3 or TRBV12-4 to TRBJ1-1; TRBD1 might be the D (5 bases). Trimming left V 4 bases short and J 12 bases short, with 18 bases between. The CDR3 covers 13 residues. CDR3 sequence (DNA): TGTGCCAGCAGTTGGGGGGGGGAGGAGTTGTCTTTCTTT. Translated, it gives CASSWGGEELSFF.

This clone was seen more than once but under ten times. This chain links TRBV28 with TRBJ1-3, with 9 bases matching TRBD1. The CDR3 extends over 14 amino acids. J gave up 5 bases and V 7 bases, and 6 bases lay outside the gene matches. The V gene's germline CDR1 is MDHEN and CDR2 SYDVKM. This chain's CDR3 is CASTLGQGRNTIYF. The DNA of the CDR3 is TGTGCCAGCACGCTGGGACAGGGTAGAAACACCATATATTTT.

This clone was observed a single time. The J gene is TRBJ2-7, the V gene TRBV5-8; 12 positions match TRBD1. With V trimmed by 4 bases and J by 5 bases, 7 bases remained unmatched. Germline V gene lookup returns CDR1 SGHTS and CDR2 YDEGEE. There are 15 residues in the CDR3. The CDR3 here is CASSLQGQGADEQYF. The DNA for the CDR3 is TGTGCCAGCAGCCTACAGGGACAGGGGGCCGACGAGCAGTACTTC.

The CDR3 is CASSWYQNYGYTF. The CDR3 coding sequence is TGTGCCAGTAGCTGGTATCAGAACTATGGCTACACCTTC. The chain employs TRBV19 and TRBJ1-2; D unresolved. The CDR3 covers 13 residues. V was pared by 6 bases and J by 2 bases, with 10 bases between. Germline loops: CDR1 LNHDA, CDR2 SQIVND (reference sequence).

CDR3 nucleotides: TGCGCCAGCAGCCAAGATTTTAACAGACCCTATGGCTACACCTTC. Residues: CASSQDFNRPYGYTF. The rearrangement joins TRBV4-3 to TRBJ1-2; D is undetermined. The CDR3 totals 15 residues. Germline CDR1 reads LGHNA; CDR2 reads YSLEER. V lost 0 bases and J lost 4, with 12 bases in between.

The V call is TRBV5-1, the J call TRBJ1-3; 7 nucleotides match TRBD1. V shed 4 bases and J 0 bases; nucleotides not matched to a gene: 4. The CDR3 is 15 amino acids. CDR1 and CDR2 (germline): SGHRS, YFSETQ. The CDR3 nucleotides are TGCGCCAGCAGCGAGGGACAGAGCTCTGGAAACACCATATATTTT. Translated: CASSEGQSSGNTIYF.

This clone showed up many times. The chain couples TRBV14 to TRBJ2-5; 9 bases line up with TRBD2. CDR3 length: 15 residues. V shed 4 bases, J shed 4 bases, and the junction held 7 bases outside the gene matches. Germline CDR1 SGHDN, CDR2 FVKESK. As DNA, the CDR3 is TGTGCCAGCAGCCGGGGTAGCGGGGGAGGAGAGACCCAGTACTTC. It codes for CASSRGSGGGETQYF.

The rearrangement uses TRBV27 and TRBJ2-2, with D possibly matching TRBD2 (6 bases). This CDR3 has 13 amino acids. In germline, CDR1 is MNHEY, CDR2 SMNVEV (reference sequence). Trimming removed 6 bases at V and 6 bases at J, with 11 bases between. The CDR3, as DNA: TGTGCCAGCAGATCACTAGCTCCCGGGGAGCTGTTTTTT. Amino acid sequence: CASRSLAPGELFF.

The V and J genes are TRBV10-3 and TRBJ1-5; tentative D call: TRBD1 (5 bases). CDR3 size: 13 residues. From germline, CDR1 is ENHRY and CDR2 SYGVKD. The V end lost 5 bases, the J end lost 7 bases, and 12 bases lay between the germline ends. CDR3 DNA: TGTGCCATCAGTCAGGGTGTTGTGCAGCCCCAGCATTTT. Amino acids: CAISQGVVQPQHF.

The chain has TRBV2 and TRBJ1-5; 9 bases map to TRBD1. V was pared by 6 bases and J by 6 bases, with 9 bases of the junction left unmatched. The CDR3 contains 15 residues. Germline CDR1 reads SNHLY; CDR2 reads FYNNEI. CDR3 protein: CASSLLQGAGQPQHF. The CDR3 DNA follows: TGTGCCAGCAGCCTCCTACAGGGGGCAGGTCAGCCCCAGCATTTT.

The chain combines TRBV5-5 with TRBJ1-4, with 8 bases identical to TRBD1. The germline V gene has CDR1 SGHKS and CDR2 YYEKEE (reference sequence). V shed 4 bases, J shed 8 bases, and the junction held 7 bases outside the gene matches. The CDR3 consists of 14 residues. Written as DNA, the CDR3 is TGTGCCAGCAGCCCCGGACAGGGAAGGGAAAAACTGTTTTTT. Amino acid sequence: CASSPGQGREKLFF.

This clone was detected a few times. This chain joins TRBV29-1 and TRBJ1-1, with TRBD1 identical over 11 bases. The trim removed 6 bases at V and 8 bases at J, leaving 5 bases unmatched. CDR1 and CDR2 from the germline V gene are SQVTM and ANQGSEA. This CDR3 has 12 amino acids. CDR3: CSVADRGQEAFF. The CDR3 region has the DNA TGCAGCGTAGCGGACAGGGGGCAGGAAGCTTTCTTT.

The chain combines TRBV7-6 with TRBJ1-3; D is perhaps TRBD1 (5 bases). The V and J ends lost 0 bases and 0 bases respectively, with 15 bases between them. CDR1 is SGHVS, CDR2 FNYEAQ, per germline. The CDR3 spans 18 residues. The CDR3 spells CASSLAVTGSASGNTIYF. The DNA for the CDR3 is TGTGCCAGCAGCTTAGCCGTTACAGGTTCTGCCTCTGGAAACACCATATATTTT.

The chain employs TRBV5-5 and TRBJ2-1; D might be TRBD1 (5 bases). V lost 0 bases to trimming and J lost 1 base, with 8 bases between them. The CDR3 runs to 15 residues. Germline V gene data show CDR1 as SGHKS and CDR2 as YYEKEE (reference sequence). DNA of the CDR3: TGTGCCAGCAGCTTGGGGGCAGGGTCCTACAATGAGCAGTTCTTC. Amino acids: CASSLGAGSYNEQFF.

This clone showed up just once. The gene calls are TRBV19 and TRBJ2-5, with TRBD1 identical over 8 bases. V shed 4 bases, J shed 5 bases, and the junction held 9 bases outside the gene matches. The CDR3 contains 15 residues. Germline V gives CDR1 LNHDA, CDR2 SQIVND (reference sequence). The CDR3 loop is CASSKNRGSGETQYF. The CDR3 DNA is TGTGCCAGTAGTAAAAACAGGGGGTCCGGTGAGACCCAGTACTTC.

The rearrangement joins TRBV5-1 to TRBJ2-1; 9 bases fit TRBD1. The V gene end was trimmed by 4 bases and the J gene end by 15 bases; junction bases not matched to a gene: 17. Germline V gene lookup returns CDR1 SGHRS and CDR2 YFSETQ. This CDR3 contains 15 residues. The CDR3 region is CASSGQSQGARSRFF. Here the CDR3 DNA reads TGCGCCAGCAGCGGACAATCACAGGGGGCGAGAAGCCGGTTCTTC.

The V gene is TRBV6-5, the J gene TRBJ2-3; the match to TRBD2 covers 8 bases. From germline, CDR1 is MNHEY and CDR2 SVGAGI. The V and J ends lost 4 bases and 4 bases, in that order; junction bases with no gene match: 10. The CDR3 length is 16 residues. CDR3: CASSSTLRGGADTQYF. The CDR3 DNA sequence: TGTGCCAGCAGTTCCACCCTACGGGGGGGGGCAGATACGCAGTATTTT.